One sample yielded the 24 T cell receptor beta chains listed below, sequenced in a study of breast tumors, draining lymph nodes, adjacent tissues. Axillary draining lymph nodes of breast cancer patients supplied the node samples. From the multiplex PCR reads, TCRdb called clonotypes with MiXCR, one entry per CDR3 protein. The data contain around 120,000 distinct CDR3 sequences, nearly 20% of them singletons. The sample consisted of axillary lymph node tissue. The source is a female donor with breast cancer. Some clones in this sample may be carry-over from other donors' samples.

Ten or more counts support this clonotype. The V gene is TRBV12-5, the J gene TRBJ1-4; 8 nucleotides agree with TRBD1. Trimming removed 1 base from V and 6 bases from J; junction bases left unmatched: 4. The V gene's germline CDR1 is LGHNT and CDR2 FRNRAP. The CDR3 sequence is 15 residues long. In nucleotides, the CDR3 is TGTGCTAGTGGTTTGGGATTGACAGGGGATGAAAAACTGTTTTTT. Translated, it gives CASGLGLTGDEKLFF.

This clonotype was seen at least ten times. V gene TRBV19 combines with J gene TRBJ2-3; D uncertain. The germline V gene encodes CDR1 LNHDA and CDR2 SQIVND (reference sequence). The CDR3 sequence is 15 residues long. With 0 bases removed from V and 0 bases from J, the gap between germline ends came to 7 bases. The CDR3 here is CASSIEATSTDTQYF. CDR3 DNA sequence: TGTGCCAGTAGTATAGAAGCGACTAGCACAGATACGCAGTATTTT.

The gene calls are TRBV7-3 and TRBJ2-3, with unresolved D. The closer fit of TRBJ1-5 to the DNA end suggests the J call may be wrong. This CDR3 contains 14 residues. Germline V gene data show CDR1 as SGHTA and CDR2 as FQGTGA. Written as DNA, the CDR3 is TGTGCCAGCAGCATCGGGGAGGCCGTGGATACGCAGCATTTT. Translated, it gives CASSIGEAVDTQHF.

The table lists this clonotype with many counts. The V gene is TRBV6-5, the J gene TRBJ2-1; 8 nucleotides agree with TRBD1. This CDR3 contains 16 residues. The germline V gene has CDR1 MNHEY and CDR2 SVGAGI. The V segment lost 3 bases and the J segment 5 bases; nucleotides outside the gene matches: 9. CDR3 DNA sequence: TGTGCCAGCAGTTATCAGGGGGCGCGGTCGGACAATGAGCAGTTCTTC. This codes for CASSYQGARSDNEQFF.

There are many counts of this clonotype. The CDR3 coding sequence is TGTGCCAGCAGCCGAGCGCGCCGCGTCGGCAATGAGCAGTTCTTC. Translated: CASSRARRVGNEQFF. The V gene is TRBV6-5, the J gene TRBJ2-1; D ambiguous. In germline, CDR1 is MNHEY, CDR2 SVGAGI. V was pared by 6 bases and J by 6 bases, with 18 bases between. The CDR3 is 15 amino acids.

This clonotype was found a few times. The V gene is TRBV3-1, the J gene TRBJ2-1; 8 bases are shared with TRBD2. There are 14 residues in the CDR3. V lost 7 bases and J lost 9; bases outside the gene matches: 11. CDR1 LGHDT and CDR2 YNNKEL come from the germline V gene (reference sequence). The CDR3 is CASNIGTSIGEQFF. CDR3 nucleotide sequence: TGTGCCAGCAACATCGGGACTAGTATCGGTGAGCAGTTCTTC.

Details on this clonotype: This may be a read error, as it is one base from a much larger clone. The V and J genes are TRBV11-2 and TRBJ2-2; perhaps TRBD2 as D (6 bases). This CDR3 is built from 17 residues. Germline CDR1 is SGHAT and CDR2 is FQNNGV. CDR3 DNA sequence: TGTGCCAGCAGCTTCCCTAGGGAGAAAGCGAACACCGGGGGGCTGTTTTTT. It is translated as CASSFPREKANTGGLFF.

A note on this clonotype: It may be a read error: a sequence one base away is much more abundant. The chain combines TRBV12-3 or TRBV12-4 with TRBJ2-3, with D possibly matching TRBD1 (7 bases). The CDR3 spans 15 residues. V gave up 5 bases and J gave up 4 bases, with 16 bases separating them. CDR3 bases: TGTGCCAGCAGTGGGGCAGGGGGGTACGCAGATACGCAGTATTTT. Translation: CASSGAGGYADTQYF.

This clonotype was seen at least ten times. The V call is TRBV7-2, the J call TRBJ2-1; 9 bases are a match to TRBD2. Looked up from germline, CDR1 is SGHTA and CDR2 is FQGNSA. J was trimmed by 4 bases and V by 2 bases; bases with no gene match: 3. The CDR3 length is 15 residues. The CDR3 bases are TGTGCCAGCAGCTTATCTAGCGGGGCTTACAATGAGCAGTTCTTC. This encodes CASSLSSGAYNEQFF. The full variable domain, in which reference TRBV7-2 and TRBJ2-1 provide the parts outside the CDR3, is GAGVSQSPSNKVTEKGKDVELRCDPISGHTALYWYRQSLGQGLEFLIYFQGNSAPDKSGLPSDRFSAERTGGSVSTLTIQRTQQEDSAVYLCASSLSSGAYNEQFFGPGTRLTVL.

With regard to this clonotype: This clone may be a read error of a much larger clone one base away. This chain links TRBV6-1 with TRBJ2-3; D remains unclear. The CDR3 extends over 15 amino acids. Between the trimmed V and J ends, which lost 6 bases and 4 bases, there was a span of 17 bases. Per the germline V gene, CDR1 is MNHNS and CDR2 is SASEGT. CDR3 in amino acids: CASSPRLLGSDTQYF. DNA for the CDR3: TGTGCCAGCAGCCCCCGTCTCCTTGGGTCAGATACGCAGTATTTT.

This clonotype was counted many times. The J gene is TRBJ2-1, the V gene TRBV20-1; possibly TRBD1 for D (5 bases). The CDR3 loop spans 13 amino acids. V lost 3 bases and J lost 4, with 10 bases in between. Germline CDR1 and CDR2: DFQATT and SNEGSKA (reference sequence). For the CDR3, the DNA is TGCAGTGCTAGTTCGGACACTTACAATGAGCAGTTCTTC. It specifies CSASSDTYNEQFF.

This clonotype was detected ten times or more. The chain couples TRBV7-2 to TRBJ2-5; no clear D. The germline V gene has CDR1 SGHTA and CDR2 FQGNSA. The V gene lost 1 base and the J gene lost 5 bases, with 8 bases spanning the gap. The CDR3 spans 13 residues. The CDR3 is CASSLDLGETQYF. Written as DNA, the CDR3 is TGTGCCAGCAGCTTAGATCTTGGGGAGACCCAGTACTTC.

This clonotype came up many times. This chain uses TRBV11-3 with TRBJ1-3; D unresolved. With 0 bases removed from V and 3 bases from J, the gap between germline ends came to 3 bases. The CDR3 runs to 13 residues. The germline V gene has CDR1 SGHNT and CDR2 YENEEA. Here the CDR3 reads CASSLEGGNTIYF. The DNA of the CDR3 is TGTGCCAGCAGCTTAGAGGGTGGAAACACCATATATTTT.

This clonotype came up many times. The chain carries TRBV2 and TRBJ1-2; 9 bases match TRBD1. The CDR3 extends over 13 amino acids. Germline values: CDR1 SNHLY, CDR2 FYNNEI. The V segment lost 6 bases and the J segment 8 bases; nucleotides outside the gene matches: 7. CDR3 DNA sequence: TGTGCCAGCAGGTTTGGGACAGGGTCCGGCTACACCTTC. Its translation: CASRFGTGSGYTF.

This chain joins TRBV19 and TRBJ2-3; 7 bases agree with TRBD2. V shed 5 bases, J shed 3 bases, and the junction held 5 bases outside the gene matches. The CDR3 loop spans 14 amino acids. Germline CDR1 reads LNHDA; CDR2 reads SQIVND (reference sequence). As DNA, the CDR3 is TGTGCCAGTAGTGCGCTAGCGGAAACAGATACGCAGTATTTT. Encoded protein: CASSALAETDTQYF.

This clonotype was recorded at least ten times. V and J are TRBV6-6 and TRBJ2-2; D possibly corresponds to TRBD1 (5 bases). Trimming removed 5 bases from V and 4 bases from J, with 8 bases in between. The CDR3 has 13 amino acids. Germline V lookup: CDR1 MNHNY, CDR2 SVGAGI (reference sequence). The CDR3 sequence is CASSQGTTGELFF. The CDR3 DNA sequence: TGTGCCAGCAGTCAGGGTACCACCGGGGAGCTGTTTTTT.

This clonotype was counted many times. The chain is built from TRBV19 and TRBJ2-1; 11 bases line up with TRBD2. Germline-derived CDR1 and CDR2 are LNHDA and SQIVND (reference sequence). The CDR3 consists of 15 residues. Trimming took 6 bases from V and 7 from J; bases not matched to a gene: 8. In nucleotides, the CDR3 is TGTGCCAGTAGCTATACTAGCGGGAGAAATAATGAGCAGTTCTTC. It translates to CASSYTSGRNNEQFF.

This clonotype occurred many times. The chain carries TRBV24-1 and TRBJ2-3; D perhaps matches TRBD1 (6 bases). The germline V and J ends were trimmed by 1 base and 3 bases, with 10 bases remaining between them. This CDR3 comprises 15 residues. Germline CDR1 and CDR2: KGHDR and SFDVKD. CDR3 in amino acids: CATSDFGQGTDTQYF. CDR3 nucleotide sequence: TGTGCCACCAGTGATTTCGGGCAGGGGACAGATACGCAGTATTTT.

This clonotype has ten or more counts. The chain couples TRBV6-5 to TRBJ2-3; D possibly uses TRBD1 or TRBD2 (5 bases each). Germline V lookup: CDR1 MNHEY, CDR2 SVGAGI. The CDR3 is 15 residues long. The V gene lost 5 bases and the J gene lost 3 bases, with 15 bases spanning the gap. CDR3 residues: CASSNTGTETDTQYF. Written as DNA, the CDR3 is TGTGCCAGCAGTAACACCGGGACGGAAACAGATACGCAGTATTTT.

In nucleotides, the CDR3 is TGTGCCAGCTCACCTAACAGGGACACTGAAGCTTTCTTT. Its translation: CASSPNRDTEAFF. The V gene is TRBV18, the J gene TRBJ1-1, with a tentative D call TRBD1 (6 bases). V lost 3 bases and J lost 3, with 8 bases in between. This CDR3 is built from 13 residues. The germline gives CDR1 KGHSH, CDR2 LQKENI.

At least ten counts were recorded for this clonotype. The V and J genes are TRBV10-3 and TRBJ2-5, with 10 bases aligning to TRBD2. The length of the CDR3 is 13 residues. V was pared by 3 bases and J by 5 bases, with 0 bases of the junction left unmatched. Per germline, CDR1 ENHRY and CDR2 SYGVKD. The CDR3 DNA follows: TGTGCCATCAGTGAAGCGGGAGGGGAGACCCAGTACTTC. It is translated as CAISEAGGETQYF.

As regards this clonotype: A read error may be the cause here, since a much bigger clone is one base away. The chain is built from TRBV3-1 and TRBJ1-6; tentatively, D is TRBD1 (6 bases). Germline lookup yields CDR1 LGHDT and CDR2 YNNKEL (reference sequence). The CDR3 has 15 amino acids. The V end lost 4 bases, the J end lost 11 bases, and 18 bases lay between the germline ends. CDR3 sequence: CASSRGQWESPPLHF. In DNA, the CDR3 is TGTGCCAGCAGCCGTGGACAGTGGGAGTCTCCACCCCTCCACTTT.

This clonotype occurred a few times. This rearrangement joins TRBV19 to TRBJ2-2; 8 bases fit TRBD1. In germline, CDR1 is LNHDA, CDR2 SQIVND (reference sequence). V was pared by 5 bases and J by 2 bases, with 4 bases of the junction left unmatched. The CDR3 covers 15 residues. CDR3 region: CASSPDRGNTGELFF. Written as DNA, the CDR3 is TGTGCCAGTAGTCCCGACAGGGGAAACACCGGGGAGCTGTTTTTT.

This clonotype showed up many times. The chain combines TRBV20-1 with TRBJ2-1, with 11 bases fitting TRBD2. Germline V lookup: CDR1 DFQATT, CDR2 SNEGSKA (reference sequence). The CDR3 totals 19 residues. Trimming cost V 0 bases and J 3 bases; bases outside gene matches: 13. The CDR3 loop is CSARDRSSGGALGYNEQFF. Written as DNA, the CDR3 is TGCAGTGCTAGAGATCGAAGTAGCGGGGGGGCGTTGGGCTACAATGAGCAGTTCTTC.